Following are 13 T cell receptor beta chains from one sample sequenced in a study of cytomegalovirus exposure and HLA in healthy donors. This PCR relied on a set of 60 Vbeta primers and 13 Jbeta primers. Repertoires were generated with immunoSEQ multiplex PCR, while TCRdb's copy carries only in-frame clones and drops some. The sample has around 100,000 clones; approximately 70% are singletons. The sample was PBMCs. These receptors came from a young man in good health and CMV-seropositive.

This clone was picked up one time. The chain recombines TRBV30 with TRBJ1-1; D is unclear. V was shortened by 5 bases and J by 1 base, with 11 bases between the two germline ends. CDR1 and CDR2 from the germline V gene are GTSNPN and SVGIG (reference sequence). This CDR3 comprises 13 residues. The CDR3 reads CAWVGLANTEAFF. DNA for the CDR3: TGTGCCTGGGTCGGCTTAGCGAACACTGAAGCTTTCTTT.

This chain uses TRBV5-1 with TRBJ1-1, with D unresolved. This CDR3 comprises 17 residues. Trimming removed 0 bases from V and 1 base from J, with 16 bases in between. Looked up from germline, CDR1 is SGHRS and CDR2 is YFSETQ. DNA of the CDR3: TGCGCCAGCAGCTTGGGACGTGGAGAGGCCCGGAACACTGAAGCTTTCTTT. Amino acids: CASSLGRGEARNTEAFF. The entire variable domain, with the rest obtained from reference TRBV5-1 and TRBJ1-1, is as follows: KAGVTQTPRYLIKTRGQQVTLSCSPISGHRSVSWYQQTPGQGLQFLFEYFSETQRNKGNFPGRFSGRQFSNSRSEMNVSTLELGDSALYLCASSLGRGEARNTEAFFGQGTRLTVV.

The J gene is TRBJ1-5, the V gene TRBV5-6; 9 bases fit TRBD1. CDR1 and CDR2 from the germline V gene are SGHDT and YYEEEE. V shed 4 bases, J shed 3 bases, and the junction held 5 bases outside the gene matches. The CDR3 totals 15 residues. Here the CDR3 DNA reads TGTGCCAGCAGCACGGGGACAGGGTACAATCAGCCCCAGCATTTT. It specifies CASSTGTGYNQPQHF.

The V gene is TRBV9, the J gene TRBJ2-2; TRBD2 matches at 9 bases. The CDR3 is made up of 16 amino acids. The V gene's germline CDR1 is SGDLS and CDR2 YYNGEE. Trimming removed 3 bases from V and 1 base from J; junction bases left unmatched: 4. CDR3 bases: TGTGCCAGCAGCGCGGAACTAGCGGGGAACACCGGGGAGCTGTTTTTT. It yields the protein CASSAELAGNTGELFF.

This chain connects TRBV29-1 to TRBJ1-4, with TRBD1 as a possible D gene (5 bases). The germline gives CDR1 SQVTM, CDR2 ANQGSEA. This CDR3 has 14 residues. V shed 7 bases and J shed 7 bases, with 19 bases lying between them. The CDR3 nucleotides are TGCAGCGCCCTTCCCTCGGGCGGGGGTGAAAAACTGTTTTTT. This codes for CSALPSGGGEKLFF.

This rearrangement joins TRBV19 to TRBJ1-5; D not certain. Germline CDR1 reads LNHDA; CDR2 reads SQIVND (reference sequence). The CDR3 spans 14 residues. Trimming cost V 4 bases and J 3 bases, with 10 bases left between them. In nucleotides, the CDR3 is TGTGCCAGTAGTACTGGGCCCTTCAATCAGCCCCAGCATTTT. This gives the protein CASSTGPFNQPQHF. Variable domain in full (rest from reference TRBV19 and TRBJ1-5): DGGITQSPKYLFRKEGQNVTLSCEQNLNHDAMYWYRQDPGQGLRLIYYSQIVNDFQKGDIAEGYSVSREKKESFPLTVTSAQKNPTAFYLCASSTGPFNQPQHFGDGTRLSIL.

This clone appeared once. This rearrangement joins TRBV5-1 to TRBJ2-2; the match to TRBD2 covers 8 bases. J gave up 2 bases and V 2 bases, and 2 bases lay outside the gene matches. This CDR3 is 15 amino acids long. Germline values: CDR1 SGHRS, CDR2 YFSETQ. The CDR3 DNA reads TGCGCCAGCAGCTTCGCGGGGGGAAACACCGGGGAGCTGTTTTTT. Protein sequence: CASSFAGGNTGELFF.

The V gene is TRBV18, the J gene TRBJ1-2; 10 bases line up with TRBD1. The V segment lost 6 bases and the J segment 7 bases; nucleotides outside the gene matches: 11. The CDR3 loop spans 15 amino acids. Looked up from germline, CDR1 is KGHSH and CDR2 is LQKENI. CDR3 region: CASSAGTGVDGGYTF. The CDR3 DNA follows: TGTGCCAGCTCCGCCGGGACAGGGGTGGATGGTGGCTACACCTTC. Full variable domain (rest looked up from reference TRBV18 and TRBJ1-2): NAGVMQNPRHLVRRRGQEARLRCSPMKGHSHVYWYRQLPEEGLKFMVYLQKENIIDESGMPKERFSAEFPKEGPSILRIQQVVRGDSAAYFCASSAGTGVDGGYTFGSGTRLTVV.

This chain connects TRBV7-3 to TRBJ2-5; 8 bases match TRBD2. The junction had 7 bases not matched to a gene; V was cut back by 5 bases and J by 5 bases. This CDR3 has 14 residues. Germline V gene data show CDR1 as SGHTA and CDR2 as FQGTGA. The CDR3 sequence: CASSPGGGGETQYF. In DNA form, the CDR3 reads TGTGCCAGCAGCCCCGGGGGGGGAGGGGAGACCCAGTACTTC.

This clone was picked up a small number of times. Its ends do not fully match the called genes, so a read error is possible. V gene TRBV11-2 combines with J gene TRBJ1-4, with no clear D. Germline-derived CDR1 and CDR2 are SGHAT and FQNNGV. The CDR3 consists of 13 residues. This chain's CDR3 is CASSLETYEKLFF. Here the CDR3 DNA reads TGTGCCAGCAGCTTAGAAACTTATGAAAAACTGTTTTTT.

This clone was counted only a few times. The chain has TRBV29-1 and TRBJ1-2, with D possibly TRBD1 on 5 matching bases. The CDR3 totals 14 residues. Trimming cost V 3 bases and J 2 bases, with 13 bases left between them. Germline values: CDR1 SQVTM, CDR2 ANQGSEA. CDR3 sequence reads: CSVDAGYPNYGYTF. CDR3 coding DNA: TGCAGCGTTGACGCAGGGTACCCCAACTATGGCTACACCTTC. The full variable domain, in which reference TRBV29-1 and TRBJ1-2 provide the parts outside the CDR3, is SAVISQKPSRDICQRGTSLTIQCQVDSQVTMMFWYRQQPGQSLTLIATANQGSEATYESGFVIDKFPISRPNLTFSTLTVSNMSPEDSSIYLCSVDAGYPNYGYTFGSGTRLTVV.

This clone showed up just once. The V and J genes are TRBV7-2 and TRBJ2-5, with 15 bases lining up with TRBD2. V dropped 6 bases and J dropped 5; count of bases not matched to a gene: 4. This CDR3 has 15 residues. Germline assignment: CDR1 SGHTA and CDR2 FQGNSA. Here the CDR3 reads CASSAGLAGGETQYF. CDR3 DNA sequence: TGTGCCAGCAGTGCCGGACTAGCGGGGGGGGAGACCCAGTACTTC.

The sample holds a few counts of this clone. V usage is TRBV13 and J usage is TRBJ2-5, with 13 nucleotides matching TRBD2. Germline loops: CDR1 PRHDT, CDR2 FYEKMQ (reference sequence). Trimming cost V 4 bases and J 2 bases; bases outside gene matches: 1. The CDR3 contains 15 residues. CDR3 sequence reads: CASSWGLAGQETQYF. CDR3 nucleotides: TGTGCCAGCAGCTGGGGACTAGCGGGACAAGAGACCCAGTACTTC.